A single sample gave rise to the 32 T cell receptor beta chains below, sequenced in a study of cytomegalovirus exposure and HLA in healthy donors. With 60 Vbeta and 13 Jbeta primers, the PCR was carried out. Libraries were prepared by immunoSEQ multiplex PCR; TCRdb keeps only in-frame clonotypes and omits some of them. The sample includes over 150,000 clones, roughly 85% seen only once; the top ten take over 0.8%. The specimen sequenced was PBMCs. These receptors were taken from a woman in her thirties in good health and CMV-seronegative.

The V and J genes are TRBV27 and TRBJ2-7; 12 bases fit TRBD1. Germline lookup yields CDR1 MNHEY and CDR2 SMNVEV (reference sequence). The CDR3 is 15 residues long. V trimming: 8 bases; J trimming: 2 bases; junction bases outside the gene matches: 7. The CDR3 sequence is CASRSGQGAAYEQYF. Written as DNA, the CDR3 is TGTGCCAGCCGATCGGGACAGGGGGCTGCCTACGAGCAGTACTTC.

The chain employs TRBV6-6 and TRBJ2-5, with D possibly TRBD2 on 6 matching bases. The CDR3 is made up of 15 amino acids. With 2 bases removed from V and 0 bases from J, the gap between germline ends came to 10 bases. The germline CDR1 and CDR2 sequences are MNHNY and SVGAGI (reference sequence). DNA of the CDR3: TGTGCCAGCAGTTACACCCGGGACTACCAAGAGACCCAGTACTTC. Its translation is CASSYTRDYQETQYF.

The chain uses TRBV5-1 and TRBJ2-1; TRBD1 might be the D (5 bases). The ends were cut back, 0 bases at V and 7 bases at J, with 14 bases in the middle. This CDR3 contains 15 residues. Germline CDR1 reads SGHRS; CDR2 reads YFSETQ. CDR3: CASSLVAGNSNEQFF. CDR3 DNA sequence: TGCGCCAGCAGCTTGGTGGCAGGGAATTCTAATGAGCAGTTCTTC.

Here the CDR3 reads CASTQSPGNTIYF. The DNA of the CDR3 is TGTGCCAGCACCCAATCCCCTGGAAACACCATATATTTT. The chain couples TRBV7-2 to TRBJ1-3; D uncertain. From germline, CDR1 is SGHTA and CDR2 FQGNSA. The CDR3 has 13 residues. With 7 bases removed from V and 2 bases from J, the gap between germline ends came to 9 bases.

This chain connects TRBV29-1 to TRBJ2-1; 11 bases are a match to TRBD1. V lost 6 bases to trimming and J lost 3 bases; unmatched junction nucleotides: 7. This CDR3 is 15 amino acids long. Germline lookup yields CDR1 SQVTM and CDR2 ANQGSEA. CDR3 nucleotide sequence: TGCAGCGTCGTCCGGACAGGGGGCGGCTACAATGAGCAGTTCTTC. This gives the protein CSVVRTGGGYNEQFF.

The chain employs TRBV19 and TRBJ2-5; possibly TRBD2 for D (5 bases). Trimming pared 7 bases from V and 5 bases from J, leaving 20 bases between. Germline CDR1 LNHDA, CDR2 SQIVND (reference sequence). The CDR3 extends over 15 amino acids. In nucleotides, the CDR3 is TGTGCCAGTAAGAAAGGTGACCATCCGGGGGAGACCCAGTACTTC. This encodes CASKKGDHPGETQYF.

The chain recombines TRBV7-9 with TRBJ1-2; D is perhaps TRBD1 (5 bases). Deletions cut 0 bases from V and 5 bases from J, with 10 bases between. This CDR3 comprises 14 residues. CDR1 SEHNR and CDR2 FQNEAQ come from the germline V gene (reference sequence). CDR3 residues: CASSLALTAYGYTF. The CDR3 DNA is TGTGCCAGCAGCTTAGCGCTGACAGCATATGGCTACACCTTC.

The CDR3 sequence: CASSLTASGSGTDTQYF. CDR3 DNA: TGTGCCAGCAGCTTAACGGCTAGCGGGAGTGGGACAGATACGCAGTATTTT. The chain joins TRBV7-3 to TRBJ2-3; 10 positions match TRBD2. CDR1 and CDR2 (germline): SGHTA, FQGTGA. V gave up 0 bases and J gave up 3 bases; unmatched junction bases: 6. The CDR3 has 17 residues.

This rearrangement joins TRBV28 to TRBJ2-5; TRBD1 matches 7 bases. This CDR3 contains 15 residues. The germline V gene has CDR1 MDHEN and CDR2 SYDVKM. V gave up 6 bases and J gave up 3 bases; unmatched junction bases: 10. DNA for the CDR3: TGTGCCAGCAGCGAGCGAGACAGGGCCAAAGAGACCCAGTACTTC. Its translation: CASSERDRAKETQYF.

This clone has just one count. The V call is TRBV29-1, the J call TRBJ2-3; the match to TRBD2 covers 11 bases. J was trimmed by 1 base and V by 4 bases; bases with no gene match: 7. The CDR3 sequence is 16 residues long. Germline V gene sequence: CDR1 SQVTM, CDR2 ANQGSEA. The CDR3 region is CSVGGLAGGGTDTQYF. The CDR3 DNA reads TGCAGCGTTGGAGGGTTAGCGGGAGGGGGCACAGATACGCAGTATTTT.

J is TRBJ2-1 and V is TRBV10-3, with a possible D match to TRBD2 (5 bases). Trimming removed 7 bases at V and 1 base at J, with 11 bases between. Germline V gene sequence: CDR1 ENHRY, CDR2 SYGVKD. This CDR3 has 14 residues. The CDR3 spells CAINPDSSYNEQFF. Written as DNA, the CDR3 is TGTGCCATCAACCCGGACTCTTCCTACAATGAGCAGTTCTTC.

The CDR3 DNA reads TGTGCCAGTAAGTCGGGGATTACTGAAGCTTTCTTT. This gives the protein CASKSGITEAFF. This chain joins TRBV19 and TRBJ1-1, with no clear D. Trimming removed 7 bases from V and 5 bases from J, with 11 bases in between. The CDR3 extends over 12 amino acids. Germline V gene data show CDR1 as LNHDA and CDR2 as SQIVND (reference sequence).

This chain joins TRBV4-3 and TRBJ1-4; 9 nucleotides line up with TRBD1. Losses at the gene ends were 2 bases for V and 8 bases for J; bases not matched to a gene: 9. Germline V gives CDR1 LGHNA, CDR2 YSLEER. This CDR3 region has 16 residues. The CDR3 bases are TGCGCCAGCAGCCAATCAACCGGGACAGGGATGGAAAAACTGTTTTTT. Translation gives CASSQSTGTGMEKLFF.

Here the CDR3 reads CASSEAGTKGVNEQFF. The CDR3 DNA is TGTGCCAGCAGTGAAGCCGGGACTAAAGGGGTCAATGAGCAGTTCTTC. The rearrangement links TRBV2 to TRBJ2-1, with TRBD2 matching over 7 bases. The V and J ends lost 0 bases and 6 bases, in that order; junction bases with no gene match: 8. The CDR3 is 16 residues long. Germline V gene lookup returns CDR1 SNHLY and CDR2 FYNNEI.

The chain recombines TRBV7-3 with TRBJ2-2; 8 bases align to TRBD1. The V gene's germline CDR1 is SGHTA and CDR2 FQGTGA. V trimming: 1 base; J trimming: 5 bases; junction bases outside the gene matches: 3. CDR3 length equals 15 residues. The CDR3 sequence: CASSLRQGSTGELFF. The CDR3 coding sequence is TGTGCCAGCAGCTTAAGACAGGGGAGTACCGGGGAGCTGTTTTTT.

This chain uses TRBV14 with TRBJ1-1; D is perhaps TRBD1 (5 bases). Germline V gene lookup returns CDR1 SGHDN and CDR2 FVKESK. V lost 4 bases to trimming and J lost 0 bases, with 15 bases between them. The CDR3 sequence is 16 residues long. The CDR3 loop is CASSPGLRSMNTEAFF. DNA for the CDR3: TGTGCCAGCAGCCCGGGACTCCGCTCCATGAACACTGAAGCTTTCTTT.

This chain links TRBV19 with TRBJ2-5, with 8 positions matching TRBD1. The J call may not be correct, given that the DNA end is closer to TRBJ2-7. The CDR3 is 13 amino acids. Germline V gives CDR1 LNHDA, CDR2 SQIVND (reference sequence). The chain's CDR3 is CASSTDRDYEQYF. The CDR3 region has the DNA TGTGCCAGTAGCACGGACAGGGACTACGAGCAGTACTTC.

V is TRBV7-6 and J is TRBJ1-1; D call uncertain. This CDR3 is built from 13 residues. V lost 1 base and J 5 bases, leaving 8 bases between the germline ends. Germline V gene sequence: CDR1 SGHVS, CDR2 FNYEAQ. Here the CDR3 reads CASSLVSGTEAFF. CDR3 DNA: TGTGCCAGCAGCTTAGTGTCGGGGACTGAAGCTTTCTTT.

The gene calls are TRBV2 and TRBJ2-7, with 7 bases matching TRBD2. CDR3 length: 12 residues. The germline gives CDR1 SNHLY, CDR2 FYNNEI. Trimming took 4 bases from V and 11 from J; bases not matched to a gene: 8. The CDR3 loop is CASSGGGSREYF. The CDR3 DNA reads TGTGCCAGCAGTGGGGGGGGGTCGAGAGAGTACTTC.

The count of this clone is one. The chain is built from TRBV19 and TRBJ1-1, with a weak D call TRBD1 (5 bases). Trimming took 4 bases from V and 3 from J, leaving 12 bases between them. Germline V CDR1 and CDR2: LNHDA, SQIVND (reference sequence). This CDR3 comprises 14 residues. CDR3 sequence reads: CASSSRRGDTEAFF. The CDR3 nucleotides read TGTGCCAGTAGTAGCCGTCGGGGGGACACTGAAGCTTTCTTT. The variable domain in full, with the rest retrieved from reference TRBV19 and TRBJ1-1, is DGGITQSPKYLFRKEGQNVTLSCEQNLNHDAMYWYRQDPGQGLRLIYYSQIVNDFQKGDIAEGYSVSREKKESFPLTVTSAQKNPTAFYLCASSSRRGDTEAFFGQGTRLTVV.

The chain couples TRBV5-1 to TRBJ2-1; D not resolved. The CDR3 consists of 17 residues. Per the germline V gene, CDR1 is SGHRS and CDR2 is YFSETQ. V was shortened by 2 bases and J by 0 bases, with 15 bases between the two germline ends. In nucleotides, the CDR3 is TGCGCCAGCAGCTTAGCAGACACCCAGAGCTCCTACAATGAGCAGTTCTTC. Translation gives CASSLADTQSSYNEQFF.

The chain links TRBV7-2 to TRBJ2-7; weak D call: TRBD1 (6 bases). Trimming cost V 4 bases and J 3 bases, with 7 bases left between them. CDR3 length equals 12 residues. CDR1 and CDR2 (germline): SGHTA, FQGNSA. CDR3 sequence reads: CASSSGHYEQYF. For the CDR3, the DNA is TGTGCCAGCAGCTCGGGACACTACGAGCAGTACTTC.

This clone was seen a single time. This chain joins TRBV5-1 and TRBJ2-7; no reliable D call. The CDR3 is 13 residues long. Germline V CDR1 and CDR2: SGHRS, YFSETQ. The V end was cut by 9 bases, the J end by 1 base, with 14 bases between. The CDR3 sequence: CATSSDSSYEQYF. In DNA form, the CDR3 reads TGCGCCACCTCTTCTGACTCATCCTACGAGCAGTACTTC.

The chain employs TRBV19 and TRBJ1-5; weak D call: TRBD1 (6 bases). CDR1 LNHDA and CDR2 SQIVND come from the germline V gene (reference sequence). Trimming took off 11 bases at V and 4 bases at J, with 18 bases between the two ends. This CDR3 contains 14 residues. The CDR3 bases are TGTGCCGGATCGACACAGGGACGTAATCAGCCCCAGCATTTT. Residues: CAGSTQGRNQPQHF.

The chain couples TRBV27 to TRBJ1-3; D remains ambiguous. Germline assignment: CDR1 MNHEY and CDR2 SMNVEV (reference sequence). V lost 0 bases and J 3 bases, leaving 9 bases between the germline ends. CDR3 length: 15 residues. The CDR3 here is CASSLSPNRGNTIYF. The CDR3 DNA follows: TGTGCCAGCAGTTTATCGCCTAATCGTGGAAACACCATATATTTT.

The V gene is TRBV6-1, the J gene TRBJ2-3, with 8 bases fitting TRBD1. CDR1 and CDR2 (germline): MNHNS, SASEGT. Losses at the gene ends were 4 bases for V and 6 bases for J; bases not matched to a gene: 9. The CDR3 runs to 15 residues. The CDR3 is CASSVQTGVGDTQYF. CDR3 DNA sequence: TGTGCCAGCAGTGTACAGACAGGGGTGGGGGATACGCAGTATTTT.

This clone occurred a few times. V is TRBV6-5 and J is TRBJ1-1; 7 nucleotides agree with TRBD1. V trimming: 10 bases; J trimming: 0 bases; junction bases outside the gene matches: 8. The CDR3 contains 14 residues. Germline-derived CDR1 and CDR2 are MNHEY and SVGAGI. CDR3 protein: CATRTGQLNTEAFF. The CDR3 nucleotides are TGTGCCACCCGGACGGGACAGTTGAACACTGAAGCTTTCTTT.

This rearrangement joins TRBV7-6 to TRBJ2-7; D might be TRBD1 (7 bases). Germline V gene lookup returns CDR1 SGHVS and CDR2 FNYEAQ. There are 13 residues in the CDR3. The V end lost 1 base, the J end lost 6 bases, and 10 bases lay between the germline ends. CDR3 protein: CASSLDRGGEQYF. The CDR3 nucleotides are TGTGCCAGCAGCTTAGACAGGGGAGGCGAGCAGTACTTC.

This chain joins TRBV2 and TRBJ1-2, with TRBD1 as a possible D gene (5 bases). The CDR3 runs 15 residues. Per the germline V gene, CDR1 is SNHLY and CDR2 is FYNNEI. Deletions cut 3 bases from V and 6 bases from J, with 17 bases between. CDR3 DNA: TGTGCCAGCAGTGATCGCCGGGGGGGACGGAATGGCTACACCTTC. Residues: CASSDRRGGRNGYTF.

This clone has only one observation. The CDR3 nucleotides are TGTGCCAGCAGTTTATACCCTCTAGACAGGGGGTATGGCTACACCTTC. Its translation is CASSLYPLDRGYGYTF. The chain links TRBV27 to TRBJ1-2; TRBD1 matches at 9 bases. Germline CDR1 reads MNHEY; CDR2 reads SMNVEV (reference sequence). V lost 1 base to trimming and J lost 5 bases; unmatched junction nucleotides: 8. This CDR3 is 16 amino acids long.

The genes are TRBV5-1 and TRBJ1-2; D possibly corresponds to TRBD1 (6 bases). Germline CDR1 and CDR2: SGHRS and YFSETQ. The CDR3 consists of 11 residues. V was cut by 4 bases and J by 7 bases, with 8 bases left in between. CDR3 nucleotides: TGCGCCAGCAGCGGGGGCGCTGGCTACACCTTC. It yields the protein CASSGGAGYTF. The full variable domain, its missing parts supplied by reference TRBV5-1 and TRBJ1-2, is KAGVTQTPRYLIKTRGQQVTLSCSPISGHRSVSWYQQTPGQGLQFLFEYFSETQRNKGNFPGRFSGRQFSNSRSEMNVSTLELGDSALYLCASSGGAGYTFGSGTRLTVV.

The chain couples TRBV28 to TRBJ1-5; 8 bases align to TRBD1. With V trimmed by 5 bases and J by 5 bases, 8 bases remained unmatched. Germline assignment: CDR1 MDHEN and CDR2 SYDVKM. There are 15 residues in the CDR3. DNA of the CDR3: TGTGCCAGCAGTACTGGACAGGGTCGAGATCAGCCCCAGCATTTT. Translation: CASSTGQGRDQPQHF.